These 11 T cell receptor beta chains came from one sample sequenced in a study of OX40 agonist ivuxolimab in advanced cancers. The assay was immunoSEQ multiplex PCR, and TCRdb's table has in-frame clones only and misses some. The sample carries over 55,000 clones, approximately 80% recorded once. The sequencing here drew on CD4+ or CD8+ T cells sorted from blood, taken in a trial of the OX40 agonist ivuxolimab. Every receptor here comes from an adult with an advanced solid tumor such as melanoma, head and neck, liver or kidney cancer.

This chain connects TRBV19 to TRBJ1-4; a possible D gene is TRBD1 (5 bases). The CDR3 has 17 amino acids. Germline CDR1 is LNHDA and CDR2 is SQIVND (reference sequence). Trimming shortened V by 0 bases and J by 5 bases, and 16 bases separated the two germline ends. The CDR3 DNA reads TGTGCCAGTAGTATAGATGCTCTCGGGCAGGGAAATGAAAAACTGTTTTTT. Translated: CASSIDALGQGNEKLFF.

This rearrangement joins TRBV20-1 to TRBJ2-7; D call uncertain. This CDR3 contains 11 residues. Trimming removed 0 bases at V and 3 bases at J, with 3 bases between. CDR1 and CDR2 (germline): DFQATT, SNEGSKA (reference sequence). Here the CDR3 reads CSARDGYEQYF. The DNA for the CDR3 is TGCAGTGCTAGAGATGGCTACGAGCAGTACTTC.

The J gene is TRBJ1-2, the V gene TRBV19; D not certain. Per the germline V gene, CDR1 is LNHDA and CDR2 is SQIVND (reference sequence). This CDR3 spans 15 amino acids. Trimming took 5 bases from V and 0 from J, leaving 13 bases between them. The CDR3 spells CASSASVLSNYGYTF. The CDR3 region has the DNA TGTGCCAGTAGTGCATCCGTACTTTCTAACTATGGCTACACCTTC. Full variable domain (remainder filled in from reference TRBV19 and TRBJ1-2): DGGITQSPKYLFRKEGQNVTLSCEQNLNHDAMYWYRQDPGQGLRLIYYSQIVNDFQKGDIAEGYSVSREKKESFPLTVTSAQKNPTAFYLCASSASVLSNYGYTFGSGTRLTVV.

Only a few counts were recorded for this clone. The chain employs TRBV29-1 and TRBJ1-2; D call uncertain. Between the trimmed V and J ends, which lost 5 bases and 7 bases, there was a span of 11 bases. This CDR3 has 11 residues. The germline V gene encodes CDR1 SQVTM and CDR2 ANQGSEA. Here the CDR3 reads CSVRGTGGYTF. CDR3 nucleotide sequence: TGCAGCGTTCGGGGTACCGGTGGCTACACCTTC. The variable domain in full, completed from reference TRBV29-1 and TRBJ1-2, reads SAVISQKPSRDICQRGTSLTIQCQVDSQVTMMFWYRQQPGQSLTLIATANQGSEATYESGFVIDKFPISRPNLTFSTLTVSNMSPEDSSIYLCSVRGTGGYTFGSGTRLTVV.

The chain uses TRBV4-1 and TRBJ2-3, with 13 bases identical to TRBD2. This CDR3 has 19 residues. V was clipped by 2 bases and J by 2 bases; unmatched bases: 10. Germline-derived CDR1 and CDR2 are MGHRA and YSYEKL. The CDR3 DNA follows: TGCGCCAGCAGCCAAAGGACTAGCGGGGGCCGAACGAACACAGATACGCAGTATTTT. Translated, it gives CASSQRTSGGRTNTDTQYF.

The chain is built from TRBV18 and TRBJ2-5; D remains unclear. Trimming took off 8 bases at V and 2 bases at J, with 12 bases between the two ends. The germline V gene encodes CDR1 KGHSH and CDR2 LQKENI. The length of the CDR3 is 13 residues. The CDR3 spells CASLGGVQETQYF. DNA of the CDR3: TGTGCCAGCCTCGGTGGGGTACAAGAGACCCAGTACTTC.

This chain joins TRBV30 and TRBJ2-5, with TRBD2 matching over 12 bases. The CDR3 totals 18 residues. The V segment lost 7 bases and the J segment 2 bases; nucleotides outside the gene matches: 17. Germline V lookup: CDR1 GTSNPN, CDR2 SVGIG (reference sequence). The CDR3 coding sequence is TGTGCCTTGCTGCGCCTACGGCTAGCGGGGGGGAGGCAAGAGACCCAGTACTTC. Translation gives CALLRLRLAGGRQETQYF.

The rearrangement links TRBV7-3 to TRBJ2-5; unclear D gene. This CDR3 spans 13 amino acids. Trimming took off 2 bases at V and 0 bases at J, with 4 bases between the two ends. Germline V CDR1 and CDR2: SGHTA, FQGTGA. The CDR3 is CASSLQYQETQYF. The CDR3 coding sequence is TGTGCCAGCAGCTTACAGTACCAAGAGACCCAGTACTTC.

This clone was counted only a few times. This chain uses TRBV18 with TRBJ1-5; 7 bases line up with TRBD1. The junction had 7 bases not matched to a gene; V was cut back by 5 bases and J by 6 bases. Germline CDR1 reads KGHSH; CDR2 reads LQKENI. The CDR3 is 14 amino acids. The DNA for the CDR3 is TGTGCCAGCTCAGGGACACAGGGGCTTCAGCCCCAGCATTTT. It encodes CASSGTQGLQPQHF.

This clone was picked up a small number of times. The chain joins TRBV7-2 to TRBJ2-1; D call uncertain. Germline loops: CDR1 SGHTA, CDR2 FQGNSA. This CDR3 is 11 amino acids long. V was pared by 4 bases and J by 9 bases, with 7 bases between. The CDR3 is CASSYWIEQFF. In DNA, the CDR3 is TGTGCCAGCAGCTATTGGATTGAGCAGTTCTTC.

The chain couples TRBV19 to TRBJ1-2; 7 bases align to TRBD1. CDR3 length equals 15 residues. J lost 4 bases, V lost 7 bases, and 12 bases had no gene match. Germline CDR1 LNHDA, CDR2 SQIVND (reference sequence). The CDR3 sequence is CASNERGGLGYGYTF. The CDR3 DNA is TGTGCCAGTAATGAGCGAGGGGGCTTAGGCTATGGCTACACCTTC.